A single count supports the clone carrying this T cell receptor (beta chain). Method: immunoSEQ multiplex PCR; TCRdb's copy keeps in-frame clones and lacks some. Of 40,000 to 50,000 clones listed, about 90% were seen once; the top ten hold 6% to 6.5%. These data come from a study of blood T cell repertoires in COVID-19. Turning to the study itself: Samples taken during acute and convalescent COVID-19 were collected in the United States, Italy and Spain. PBMCs, B-cell-depleted T cells, or T cells were the source of the cDNA or gDNA that made up the material.

This CDR3 has 18 residues. V was trimmed by 3 bases and J by 0 bases, leaving 17 bases between them. Germline V gene lookup returns CDR1 KGHDR and CDR2 SFDVKD. This chain joins TRBV24-1 and TRBJ1-5; weak D call: TRBD1 (6 bases). Sample: peripheral blood. The TCR originated in a man in his sixties or seventies with active COVID-19. CDR3 nucleotides: TGTGCCACCAGTGATACTCACGACAGGTTTAATAGCAATCAGCCCCAGCATTTT. This gives the protein CATSDTHDRFNSNQPQHF.